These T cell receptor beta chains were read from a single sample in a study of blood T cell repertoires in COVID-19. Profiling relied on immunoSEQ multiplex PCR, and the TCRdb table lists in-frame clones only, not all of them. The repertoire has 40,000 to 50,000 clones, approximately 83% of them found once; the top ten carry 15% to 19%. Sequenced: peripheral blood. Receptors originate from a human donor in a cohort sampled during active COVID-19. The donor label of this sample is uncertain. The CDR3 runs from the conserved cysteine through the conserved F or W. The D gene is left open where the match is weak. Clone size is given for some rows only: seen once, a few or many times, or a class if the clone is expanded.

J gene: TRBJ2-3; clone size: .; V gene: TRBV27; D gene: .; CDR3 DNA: TGTGCCAGCAGTTTCGGCGGGGCGGATACGCAGTATTTT; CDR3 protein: CASSFGGADTQYF
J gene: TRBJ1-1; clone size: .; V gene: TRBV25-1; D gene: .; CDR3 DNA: TGTGCCAGCACCCCGACAGAAAACACTGAAGCTTTCTTT; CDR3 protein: CASTPTENTEAFF
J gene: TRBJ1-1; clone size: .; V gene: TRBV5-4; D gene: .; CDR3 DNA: TGTGCCAGCAGGTTCCGGGGGGCGCCCACTGAAGCTTTCTTT; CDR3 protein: CASRFRGAPTEAFF
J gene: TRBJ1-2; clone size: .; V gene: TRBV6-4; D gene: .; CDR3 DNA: TGTGCCAGCAGTGCTGTGTCAGGTCAAGCCGGTGGCTACACCTTC; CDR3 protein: CASSAVSGQAGGYTF
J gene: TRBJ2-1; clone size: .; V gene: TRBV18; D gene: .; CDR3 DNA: TGTGCCAGCTCACCACCCCAGGGGAGGGTTAATGAGCAGTTCTTC; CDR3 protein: CASSPPQGRVNEQFF
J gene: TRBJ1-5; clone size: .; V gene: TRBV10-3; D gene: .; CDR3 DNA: TGTGCCACATGGGGGGGGGCCATTGGCAATCAGCCCCAGCATTTT; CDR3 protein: CATWGGAIGNQPQHF
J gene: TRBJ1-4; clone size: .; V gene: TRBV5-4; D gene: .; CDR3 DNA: TGTGCCAGCAGCCCCGGGACTGGTAAACTGTTTTTT; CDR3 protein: CASSPGTGKLFF
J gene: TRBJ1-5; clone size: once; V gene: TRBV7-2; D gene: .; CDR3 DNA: TGTGCCAGCAGCCTAGACGGGAGGGGTAATCAGCCCCAGCATTTT; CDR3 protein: CASSLDGRGNQPQHF
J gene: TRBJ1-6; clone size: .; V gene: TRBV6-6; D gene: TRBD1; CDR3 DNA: TGTGCCAGCATTCGCAGGAGGGGGCCGAGCTCCTATAATTCACCCCTCCACTTT; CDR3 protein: CASIRRRGPSSYNSPLHF
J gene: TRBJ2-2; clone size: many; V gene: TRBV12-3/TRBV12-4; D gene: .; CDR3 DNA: TGTGCCAGCAGGCTAGATCCCGGGGAGCTGTTTTTT; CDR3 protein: CASRLDPGELFF
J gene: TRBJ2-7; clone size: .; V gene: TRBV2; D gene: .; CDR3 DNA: TGTGCCAGCAGGACCCCCCCGGCGGGGCCTACCTACGAGCAGTACTTC; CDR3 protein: CASRTPPAGPTYEQYF
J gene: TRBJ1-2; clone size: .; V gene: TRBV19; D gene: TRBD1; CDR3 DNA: TGTGCCAGTAGTGCTACGGGACAGGGTTATTTCGGCTACACCTTC; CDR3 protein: CASSATGQGYFGYTF
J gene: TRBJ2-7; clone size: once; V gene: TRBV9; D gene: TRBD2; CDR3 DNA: TGTGCCAGCAGCGTAGCCAGACACAAGGGACTAGCGGGGGGGCTGTACGAGCAGTACTTC; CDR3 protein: CASSVARHKGLAGGLYEQYF
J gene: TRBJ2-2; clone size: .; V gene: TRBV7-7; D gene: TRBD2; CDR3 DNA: TGTGCTAGCAGCCCCGGACTAGCGGGGACCGGGGAGCTGTTTTTT; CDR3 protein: CASSPGLAGTGELFF
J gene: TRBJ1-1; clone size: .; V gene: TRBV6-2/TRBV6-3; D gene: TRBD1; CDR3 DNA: TGTGCCAGCAGTGGCCTAACAGGGGGCAAGACTGAAGCTTTCTTT; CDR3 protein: CASSGLTGGKTEAFF
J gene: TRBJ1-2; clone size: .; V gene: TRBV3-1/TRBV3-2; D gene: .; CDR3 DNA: TGTGCCAGCAGCCTTGGAAGGGCGGGGGGCTACACCTTC; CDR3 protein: CASSLGRAGGYTF
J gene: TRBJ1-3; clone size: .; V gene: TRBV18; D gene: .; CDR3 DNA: TGTGCCAGCTCACCAGTCGGGACGGGGGCTGGAAACACCATATATTTT; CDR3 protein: CASSPVGTGAGNTIYF
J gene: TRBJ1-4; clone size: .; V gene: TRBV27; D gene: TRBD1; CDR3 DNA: TGTGCCAGCAGCCTACCACGCCAGGGACAGTCTAATGAAAAACTGTTTTTT; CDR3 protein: CASSLPRQGQSNEKLFF
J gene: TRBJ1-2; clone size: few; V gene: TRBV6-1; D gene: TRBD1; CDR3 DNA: TGTGCCAGCAGTGAATCCCCAGGGGGCTCCTTCTATGGCTACACCTTC; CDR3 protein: CASSESPGGSFYGYTF
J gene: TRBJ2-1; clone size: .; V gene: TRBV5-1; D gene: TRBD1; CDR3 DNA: TGCGCCAGCAGCCTAACGGACAGGGATGAGCAGTTCTTC; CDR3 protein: CASSLTDRDEQFF
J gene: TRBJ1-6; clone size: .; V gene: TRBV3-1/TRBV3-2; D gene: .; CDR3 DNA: TGTGCCAGCAGCTTGCGAGGTCCCATTTCATACATCAATTCACCCCTCCACTTT; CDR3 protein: CASSLRGPISYINSPLHF
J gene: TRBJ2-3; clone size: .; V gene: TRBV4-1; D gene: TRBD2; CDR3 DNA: TGCGCCAGCAGCCAGGGGAGACTAGCGGGGGTTAGCACAGATACGCAGTATTTT; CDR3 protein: CASSQGRLAGVSTDTQYF
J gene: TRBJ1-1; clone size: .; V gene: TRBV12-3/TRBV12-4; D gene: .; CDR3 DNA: TGTGCCAGCAGTTTCGGGTGGGACACTGAAGCTTTCTTT; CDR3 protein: CASSFGWDTEAFF
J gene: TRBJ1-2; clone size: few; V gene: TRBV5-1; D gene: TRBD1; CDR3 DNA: TGCGCCAGCAGCCAGGACAGGGGGGACGGCTACACCTTC; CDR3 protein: CASSQDRGDGYTF
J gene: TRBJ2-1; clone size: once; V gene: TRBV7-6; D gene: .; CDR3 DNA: TGTGCCAGCAGCCCCCGCTCAGGGGGGAAACTGTACAATGAGCAGTTCTTC; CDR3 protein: CASSPRSGGKLYNEQFF
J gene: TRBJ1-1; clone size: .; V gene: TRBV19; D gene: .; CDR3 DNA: TGTGCCAGTAGTTCTAGACGGTTAATAGGAGGGAACACTGAAGCTTTCTTT; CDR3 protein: CASSSRRLIGGNTEAFF
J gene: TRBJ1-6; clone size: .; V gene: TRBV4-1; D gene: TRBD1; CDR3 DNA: TGCGCCAGCAGCCTCGGGGACAGAGCATATAATTCACCCCTCCACTTT; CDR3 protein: CASSLGDRAYNSPLHF
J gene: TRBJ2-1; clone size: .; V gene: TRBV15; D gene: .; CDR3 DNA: TGTGCCACCAGCCTAAGCGGGTCCTTCCGAGGTGAGCAGTTCTTC; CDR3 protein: CATSLSGSFRGEQFF
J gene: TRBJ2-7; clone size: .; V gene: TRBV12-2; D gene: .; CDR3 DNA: TGTCCCGGGGGGGCCCACGAGCAGTACTTC; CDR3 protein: CPGGAHEQYF
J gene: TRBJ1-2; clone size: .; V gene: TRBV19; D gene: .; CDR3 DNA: TGTGCCAGTAGTAATCAGGGGAACTATGGCTACACCTTC; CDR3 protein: CASSNQGNYGYTF
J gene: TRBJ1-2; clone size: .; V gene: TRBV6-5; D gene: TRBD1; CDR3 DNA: TGTGCCAGCAGCACAACGGACAGGGGGCGCGGTGGCTACACCTTC; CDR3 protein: CASSTTDRGRGGYTF
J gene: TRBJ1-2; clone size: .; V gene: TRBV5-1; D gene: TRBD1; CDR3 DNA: TGCGCCAGCAGCTCCGACAGGGGGCTTGGCTACACCTTC; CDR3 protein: CASSSDRGLGYTF
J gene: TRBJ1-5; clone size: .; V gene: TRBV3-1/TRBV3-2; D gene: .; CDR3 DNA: TGTGCCAGCAGCCTCGGGAGGGATCAGCCCCAGCATTTT; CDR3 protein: CASSLGRDQPQHF
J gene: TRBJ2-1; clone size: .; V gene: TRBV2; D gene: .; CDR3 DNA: TGTGCCAGCAGACCCAACGGAGGGACGTATGAGCAGTTCTTC; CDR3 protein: CASRPNGGTYEQFF
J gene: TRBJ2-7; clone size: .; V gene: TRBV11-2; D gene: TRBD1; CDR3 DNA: TGTGCCAGCAGCTTTTCGACAGGGAACGAGCAGTACTTC; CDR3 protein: CASSFSTGNEQYF
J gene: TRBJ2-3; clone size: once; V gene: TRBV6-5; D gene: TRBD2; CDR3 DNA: TGTGCCAGCAACCGAGCGGGGGGGACAGATACGCAGTATTTT; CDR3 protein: CASNRAGGTDTQYF
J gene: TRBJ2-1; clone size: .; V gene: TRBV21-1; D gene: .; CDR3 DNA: TGTGCCAGCAGCAAAGGGGCCGAAGGCTCCTACAATGAGCAGTTCTTC; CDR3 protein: CASSKGAEGSYNEQFF
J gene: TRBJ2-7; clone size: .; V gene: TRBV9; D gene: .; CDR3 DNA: TGTGCCAGCAGCGTAGGCGTGGGGGGGCAAAGCTACGAGCAGTACTTC; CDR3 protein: CASSVGVGGQSYEQYF
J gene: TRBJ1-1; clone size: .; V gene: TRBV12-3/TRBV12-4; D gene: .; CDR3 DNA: TGTGCCAGCAGTTTAGGCAGGGGTACTGAAGCTTTCTTT; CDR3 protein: CASSLGRGTEAFF
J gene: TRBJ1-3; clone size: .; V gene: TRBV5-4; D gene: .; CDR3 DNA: TGTGCCAGCAGCCGCAGTACAACCTTCTCTGGAAACACCATATATTTT; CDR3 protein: CASSRSTTFSGNTIYF
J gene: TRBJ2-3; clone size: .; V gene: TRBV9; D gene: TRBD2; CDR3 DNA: TGTGCCAGCAGCGTATCGGGGGGGTTCGACACAGATACGCAGTATTTT; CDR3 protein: CASSVSGGFDTDTQYF
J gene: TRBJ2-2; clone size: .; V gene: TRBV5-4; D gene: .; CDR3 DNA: TGTGCCAGCGTTGTAGCGAACACCGGGGAGCTGTTTTTT; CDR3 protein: CASVVANTGELFF
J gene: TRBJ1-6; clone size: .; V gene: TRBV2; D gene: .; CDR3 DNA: TGTGCCAGCCACCCCACGTCCCTCGGGTCACCCCTCCACTTT; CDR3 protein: CASHPTSLGSPLHF
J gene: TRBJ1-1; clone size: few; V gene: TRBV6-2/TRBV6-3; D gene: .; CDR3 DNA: TGTGCCAGCAGTTCTATAAATATTGAAGCTTTCTTT; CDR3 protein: CASSSINIEAFF
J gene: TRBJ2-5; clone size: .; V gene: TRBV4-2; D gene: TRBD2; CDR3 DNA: TGTGCCAGCAGCCTTCCGACTAGCGGGGGGCCGAGGGAGACCCAGTACTTC; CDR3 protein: CASSLPTSGGPRETQYF
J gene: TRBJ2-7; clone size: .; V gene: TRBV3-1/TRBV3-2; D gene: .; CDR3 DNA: TGTGCCAGCAGCCAGGGGAGAGGGGGGGCCGTCGAGCAGTACTTC; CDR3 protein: CASSQGRGGAVEQYF
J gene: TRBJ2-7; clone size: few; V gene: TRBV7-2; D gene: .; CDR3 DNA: TGTGCCAGCAGCGTCGCGGGCAGCTCCTACGAGCAGTACTTC; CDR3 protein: CASSVAGSSYEQYF